A selection of T cell receptor beta chains follows, all from one sample in a study of blood T cell repertoires in COVID-19. The data were produced by immunoSEQ multiplex PCR, yet TCRdb's version contains in-frame clones alone and is incomplete. The repertoire consists of fewer than 200,000 clones, with approximately 86% occurring once and the leading ten covering around 5.2%. Material for sequencing was PBMCs or T cells enriched from blood (not recorded which). The receptors originated from a woman aged 60-70 years with acute COVID-19. Each CDR3 is given with its conserved first and last residue. The D gene is left open where the match is weak. A row's size may be missing; if present it is once, few, many or a size class.

j_call d_call v_call clone_size cdr3_nt cdr3_aa
TRBJ2-6 - TRBV7-5 - TGTGCCAGAAGAGTGCTTGGAGACTCTGGGGCCAACGTCCTGACTTTC CARRVLGDSGANVLTF
TRBJ1-5 - TRBV2 - TGTGCCAGCAGTGAGAGGGCCGGGAATCAGCCCCAGCATTTT CASSERAGNQPQHF
TRBJ1-1 TRBD1 TRBV5-1 - TGCGCCACCCGGCCCGGACAGGGGTACACTGAAGCTTTCTTT CATRPGQGYTEAFF
TRBJ1-4 - TRBV30 - TGTGCCTGGAGTGTGGGGGGAACGAATGAAAAACTGTTTTTT CAWSVGGTNEKLFF
TRBJ2-1 TRBD2 TRBV10-3 - TGTGCCGTCAGGACTAGCGGCAGCTCCTACAATGAGCAGTTCTTC CAVRTSGSSYNEQFF
TRBJ2-7 - TRBV6-6 - TGTGCCAGCAGTTACGGAGGACGCTACGAGCAGTACTTC CASSYGGRYEQYF
TRBJ2-5 - TRBV7-8 - TGTGCCAGCAGCTTAAATCAGGGGAAAGAGACCCAGTACTTC CASSLNQGKETQYF
TRBJ1-1 - TRBV4-3 - TGCGCCAGCAGCCAAGATCTAAGGGGCGCGTACACTGAAGCTTTCTTT CASSQDLRGAYTEAFF
TRBJ1-6 - TRBV11-2 - TGTGCCAGCAGCTATTTATCGGGGGGACCGAAAAATTCACCCCTCCACTTT CASSYLSGGPKNSPLHF
TRBJ2-7 - TRBV11-2 - TGTGCCAGCAGCTCACCTCGAGATAGCCTGGGCGAGCAGTACTTC CASSSPRDSLGEQYF
TRBJ2-5 TRBD2 TRBV11-2 - TGTGCCAGCAGCTCGGGACTAGCGGGCCGAGGTTGGGAGACCCAGTACTTC CASSSGLAGRGWETQYF
TRBJ1-4 - TRBV7-2 - TGTGCCAGCAGCTTGAAGGGGTCCGGTGAAAAACTGTTTTTT CASSLKGSGEKLFF
TRBJ2-3 - TRBV11-2 - TGTGCCAGCAGCTTAGGAGGCAGTGGCACAGATACGCAGTATTTT CASSLGGSGTDTQYF
TRBJ1-1 TRBD1 TRBV2 - TGTGCCAGTTCCGTGGGACAGCAGTCTGAAGCTTTCTTT CASSVGQQSEAFF
TRBJ2-3 - TRBV12-3/TRBV12-4 - TGTGCCAGCGGTGCGGGGATTGGCGATACGCAGTATTTT CASGAGIGDTQYF
TRBJ2-3 TRBD2 TRBV4-1 once TGCGCCAGCAGCCCTGGGGATCAGCGGGGGGCGAGGTATACGCAGTATTTT CASSPGDQRGARYTQYF
TRBJ1-6 TRBD1 TRBV3-1/TRBV3-2 - TGTGCCAGTAAACTCCAGGGACAGCAGAATTCACCCCTCCACTTT CASKLQGQQNSPLHF
TRBJ2-7 - TRBV19 - TGTGCCAGTAGTATTGCGGACAACCCCTACGAGCAGTACTTC CASSIADNPYEQYF
TRBJ1-4 - TRBV7-6 - TGTGCCAGCAGCTTAGACGGGGCAACTAATGAAAAACTGTTTTTT CASSLDGATNEKLFF
TRBJ1-5 - TRBV27 - TGTGCCAGCAGTTTAAATGGGGGAGGACAGCCCCAGCATTTT CASSLNGGGQPQHF
TRBJ2-1 TRBD1 TRBV7-2 - TGTGCCAGCAGCTGGAATCCGGGACAGGGATACAATGAGCAGTTCTTC CASSWNPGQGYNEQFF
TRBJ1-6 TRBD1 TRBV5-1 many TGCGCCAGCAGCCGACAGGGGGTAGGTTCACCCCTCCACTTT CASSRQGVGSPLHF
TRBJ2-1 TRBD1 TRBV5-4 - TGTGCCAGCAGCGGGGGTGTTGGACAGGGCTCGAATGAGCAGTTCTTC CASSGGVGQGSNEQFF
TRBJ1-2 TRBD1 TRBV5-4 - TGTGCCAGCAGCTTCTCAGGGGGGCCTGGCTATGGCTACACCTTC CASSFSGGPGYGYTF
TRBJ1-5 - TRBV6-2/TRBV6-3 - TGTGCCAGCAGTTCGCAGGGGCCCCAGCATTTT CASSSQGPQHF
TRBJ2-1 - TRBV7-9 few TGTGCCAGCAGCTTGAGTTCCCACAATGAGCAGTTCTTC CASSLSSHNEQFF
TRBJ1-5 TRBD1 TRBV15 - TGTGCCACCAGCAGAGGTACAGGGGCTGCTCAGCCCCAGCATTTT CATSRGTGAAQPQHF
TRBJ2-1 TRBD2 TRBV11-2 - TGTGCCAGCAGCTCCTCCATGGCGGGGGGGAGCTCCTACAATGAGCAGTTCTTC CASSSSMAGGSSYNEQFF
TRBJ1-1 - TRBV4-1 - TGCGCCAGCAGCCAGGGGAGGAACACTCGGAACACTGAAGCTTTCTTT CASSQGRNTRNTEAFF
TRBJ1-1 - TRBV5-1 - TGCGCCAGCAGCCCCGGGACATTGAACACTGAAGCTTTCTTT CASSPGTLNTEAFF
TRBJ1-1 - TRBV6-5 - TGTGCCAGCAGTTATAAGGGGGTGGCTGAAGCTTTCTTT CASSYKGVAEAFF
TRBJ1-1 TRBD1 TRBV6-2/TRBV6-3 - TGTGCCAGCAGCCCCGCCGGGACAGGGCCTATGAACACTGAAGCTTTCTTT CASSPAGTGPMNTEAFF
TRBJ2-3 - TRBV6-5 - TGTGCCAGCAGTTACTCGGGTAGCCTCACAGATACGCAGTATTTT CASSYSGSLTDTQYF
TRBJ1-1 - TRBV10-3 - TGTGCCATCAGTGGGGCACAGGGTTCCCTGAACACTGAAGCTTTCTTT CAISGAQGSLNTEAFF
TRBJ2-5 TRBD1 TRBV4-3 few TGCGCCAGCAGCCAAGACTCGCGGACAGGGACGGAGACCCAGTACTTC CASSQDSRTGTETQYF
TRBJ1-2 TRBD1 TRBV29-1 - TGCAGCGTCCGACAGGGTTTGGGCTATGGCTACACCTTC CSVRQGLGYGYTF
TRBJ1-2 - TRBV25-1 - TGTGCCAGCAGTGAAGGTAGAGTCGGCTACACCTTC CASSEGRVGYTF
TRBJ2-3 - TRBV6-1 - TGTGCCAGCAGTGCCTTCCGGACAGATACGCAGTATTTT CASSAFRTDTQYF
TRBJ1-6 - TRBV27 once TGTGCCAGCAGTTCGGGTAGCTCCTATAATTCACCCCTCCACTTT CASSSGSSYNSPLHF
TRBJ1-1 TRBD1 TRBV9 once TGTGCCAGCAGCGTGCTCCCGGGACAGGGGGACACTGAAGCTTTCTTT CASSVLPGQGDTEAFF
TRBJ2-3 - TRBV29-1 - TGCAGCGTGGGGGGGGCTGGAGGGACAGATACGCAGTATTTT CSVGGAGGTDTQYF
TRBJ1-5 - TRBV14 - TGTGCCAGCAGCCAAGATCAATTTCCAGGTGCAGGGCCCCAGCATTTT CASSQDQFPGAGPQHF
TRBJ1-2 - TRBV12-3/TRBV12-4 many TGTGCCAGCAGTTTAACGGTCCCTTATGGCTACACCTTC CASSLTVPYGYTF
TRBJ1-2 - TRBV4-3 - TGCGCCAGCAGCCAAGATCACGGGGACTATGGCTACACCTTC CASSQDHGDYGYTF
TRBJ1-1 - TRBV4-3 - TGCGCCAGCAGCCCGATCAGGGAAGACACTGAAGCTTTCTTT CASSPIREDTEAFF
TRBJ2-5 TRBD1 TRBV9 once TGTGCCAGCAGCGTAGTGACAGGGTTACAAGAGACCCAGTACTTC CASSVVTGLQETQYF
TRBJ2-7 TRBD2 TRBV4-1 - TGCGCCAGCAGCCACGAAAGAGCGGGAGACTACGAGCAGTACTTC CASSHERAGDYEQYF
TRBJ1-5 TRBD1 TRBV12-3/TRBV12-4 many TGTGCCTCGGCACAGGGGGTTGTTCAGCCCCAGCATTTT CASAQGVVQPQHF
TRBJ1-3 - TRBV5-6 - TGTGCCAGCAGCTGGAGGTCGCCCTCTGGAAACACCATATATTTT CASSWRSPSGNTIYF
TRBJ1-2 TRBD1 TRBV18 - TGTGCCAGCTCACCACTAGATAGGGGGCTGGGCTACACCTTC CASSPLDRGLGYTF
TRBJ1-6 - TRBV6-5 - TGTGCCAGCAGTTACGACGGGGTGATGAATTCACCCCTCCACTTT CASSYDGVMNSPLHF
TRBJ2-1 - TRBV5-5 - TGTGCCAGCAGCCTTGAGGACAGTCCCAATGAGCAGTTCTTC CASSLEDSPNEQFF
TRBJ1-1 TRBD1 TRBV29-1 - TGCAGCGTCGGACAGGGGGCTAATGAAGCTTTCTTT CSVGQGANEAFF
TRBJ1-4 TRBD1 TRBV18 - TGTGCCAGCTCACCACCGAACAGGGGGGGCGAAAAACTGTTTTTT CASSPPNRGGEKLFF
TRBJ2-2 TRBD2 TRBV2 - TGTGCCAGCAGGGGACTAGCGGGGGCGGGGGAGCTGTTTTTT CASRGLAGAGELFF
TRBJ1-3 - TRBV4-3 - TGCGCCAGCAGCCAAAACGACAGAACTCGAGGAGACACCATATATTTT CASSQNDRTRGDTIYF
TRBJ2-1 TRBD2 TRBV4-3 - TGCGCCAGCAGCCAAGTCCCAGCGGGGGGGCATGCTGAGCAGTTCTTC CASSQVPAGGHAEQFF
TRBJ1-6 TRBD1 TRBV7-9 - TGTGCCAGCAGCTTAGACGCAGGGGGTCCCCTCCACTTT CASSLDAGGPLHF
TRBJ2-3 TRBD2 TRBV20-1 - TGCATGACGGGAGGCCGGGATACGCAGTATTTT CMTGGRDTQYF